This T cell receptor (beta chain) was captured in a study of CD8 T cells in Susac syndrome. The RNA input was about 0.5 to 1 ug, and it was reverse transcribed with random hexamers. TCRdb redid the calling of the immunoSEQ multiplex PCR reads with MiXCR, one entry per CDR3 protein. The table records under 150,000 distinct CDR3 sequences, roughly 89% of them present only once. The source is a human donor with multiple sclerosis. The sequencing sample was made of CD8+ T cells from PBMCs.

The CDR3 is CATSDSRRQGLETQYF. The CDR3 DNA follows: TGTGCCACCAGTGATTCCAGGAGACAGGGGCTGGAGACCCAGTACTTC. The rearrangement uses TRBV24-1 and TRBJ2-5; 8 bases match TRBD1. CDR1 and CDR2 (germline): KGHDR, SFDVKD. Trimming at V came to 2 bases and at J to 5 bases, leaving 9 bases not matched to a gene. The CDR3 covers 16 residues.